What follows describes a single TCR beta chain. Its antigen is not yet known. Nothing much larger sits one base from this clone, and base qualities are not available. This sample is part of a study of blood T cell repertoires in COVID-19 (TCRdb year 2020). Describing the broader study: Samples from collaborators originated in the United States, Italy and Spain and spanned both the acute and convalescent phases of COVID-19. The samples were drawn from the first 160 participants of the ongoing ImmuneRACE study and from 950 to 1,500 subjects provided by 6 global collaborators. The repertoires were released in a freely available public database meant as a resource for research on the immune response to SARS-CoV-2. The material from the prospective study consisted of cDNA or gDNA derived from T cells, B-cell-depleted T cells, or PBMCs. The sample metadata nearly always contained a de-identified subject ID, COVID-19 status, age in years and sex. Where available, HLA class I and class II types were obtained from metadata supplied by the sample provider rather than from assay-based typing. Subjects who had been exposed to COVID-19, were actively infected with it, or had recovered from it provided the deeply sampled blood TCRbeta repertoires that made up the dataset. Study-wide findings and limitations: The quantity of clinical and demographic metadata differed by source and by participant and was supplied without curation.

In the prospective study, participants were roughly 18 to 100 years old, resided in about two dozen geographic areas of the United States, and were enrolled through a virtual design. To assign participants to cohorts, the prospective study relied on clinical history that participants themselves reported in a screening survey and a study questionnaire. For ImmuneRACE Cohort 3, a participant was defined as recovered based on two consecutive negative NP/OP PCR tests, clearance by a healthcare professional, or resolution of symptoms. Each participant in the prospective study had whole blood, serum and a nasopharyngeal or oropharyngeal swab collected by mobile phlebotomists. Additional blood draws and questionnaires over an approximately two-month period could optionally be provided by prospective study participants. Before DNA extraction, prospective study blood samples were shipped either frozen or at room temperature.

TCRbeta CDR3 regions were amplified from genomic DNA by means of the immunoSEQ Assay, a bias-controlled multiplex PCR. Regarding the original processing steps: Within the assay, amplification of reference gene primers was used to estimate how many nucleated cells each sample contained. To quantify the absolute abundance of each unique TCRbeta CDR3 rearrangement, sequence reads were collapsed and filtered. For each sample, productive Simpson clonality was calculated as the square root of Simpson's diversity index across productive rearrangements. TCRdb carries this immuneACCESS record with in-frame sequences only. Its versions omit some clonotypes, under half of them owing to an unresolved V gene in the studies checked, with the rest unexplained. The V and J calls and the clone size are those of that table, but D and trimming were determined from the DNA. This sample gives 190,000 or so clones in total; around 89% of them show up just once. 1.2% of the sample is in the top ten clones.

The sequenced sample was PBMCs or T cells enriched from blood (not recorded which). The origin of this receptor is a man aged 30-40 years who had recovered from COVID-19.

The bases read TGTGCCATCAGTGAGTCGCCGGGAACCTATGGCTACACCTTC. The translation is CAISESPGTYGYTF. The chain is encoded by TRBV10-3 joined to TRBJ1-2, with the identity of the D gene unclear. The V end loses 0 bases and the J end loses 4 bases, and a stretch of 9 bases separates them. From the germline V gene, CDR1 is ENHRY and CDR2 is SYGVKD. Its CDR3 holds 14 amino acids, cysteine through phenylalanine. Of all the DNA, just the CDR3 is kept, 42 bases in frame from base 1.